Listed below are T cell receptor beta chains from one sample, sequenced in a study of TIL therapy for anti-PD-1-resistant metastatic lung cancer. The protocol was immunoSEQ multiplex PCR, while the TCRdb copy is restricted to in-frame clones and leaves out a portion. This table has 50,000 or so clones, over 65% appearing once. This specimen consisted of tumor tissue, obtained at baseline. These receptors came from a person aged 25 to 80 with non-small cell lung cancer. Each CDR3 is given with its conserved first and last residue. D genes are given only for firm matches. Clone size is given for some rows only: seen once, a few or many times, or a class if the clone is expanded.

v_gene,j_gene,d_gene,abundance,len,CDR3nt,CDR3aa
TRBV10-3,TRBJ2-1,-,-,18,TGTGCCTCACGAACAGGGGATGTAGCGGGCCCCCTCTACAATGAGCAGTTCTTC,CASRTGDVAGPLYNEQFF
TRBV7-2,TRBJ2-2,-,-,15,TGTGCCAGCAGCTTACCGGGAATGAACACCGGGGAGCTGTTTTTT,CASSLPGMNTGELFF
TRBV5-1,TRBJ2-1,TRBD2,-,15,TGCGCCAGCAGCTATGGAGCGGGGGGGCTTGATGAGCAGTTCTTC,CASSYGAGGLDEQFF
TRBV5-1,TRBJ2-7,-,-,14,TGCGCCAGCAGCTTGGAAGGTGGGTCCCACGAGCAGTACTTC,CASSLEGGSHEQYF
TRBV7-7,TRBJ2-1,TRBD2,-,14,TGTGCCAGCAGCCCCGGGAGGGGGGGGAATGAGCAGTTCTTC,CASSPGRGGNEQFF
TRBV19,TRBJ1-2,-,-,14,TGTGCCAGTAGTATCCAGAGGATGGACTATGGCTACACCTTC,CASSIQRMDYGYTF
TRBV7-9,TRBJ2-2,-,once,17,TGTGCCAGCAGCTTAAGTGGGCAGGGGATCGACACCGGGGAGCTGTTTTTT,CASSLSGQGIDTGELFF
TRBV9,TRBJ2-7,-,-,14,TGTGCCAGCAGCGTAGTTTCGGGCTCCTACGAGCAGTACTTC,CASSVVSGSYEQYF
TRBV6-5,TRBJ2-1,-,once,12,TGTGCCAGCAGTTACCGGGGTGGTGAGCAGTTCTTC,CASSYRGGEQFF
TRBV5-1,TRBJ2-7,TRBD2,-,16,TGCGCCAGCAGCTCCGCGGGGGGCCGGGGGCTGTACGAGCAGTACTTC,CASSSAGGRGLYEQYF
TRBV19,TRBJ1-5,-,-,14,TGTGCCAGTAGACCGGGACCCTCGAATCAGCCCCAGCATTTT,CASRPGPSNQPQHF
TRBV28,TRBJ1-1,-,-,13,TGTGCCACCTGGGGGGGGCTGAACACTGAAGCTTTCTTT,CATWGGLNTEAFF
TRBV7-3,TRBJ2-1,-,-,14,TGTGCCAGCAGCTCCCCGGTTAGCTCCAATGAGCAGTTCTTC,CASSSPVSSNEQFF
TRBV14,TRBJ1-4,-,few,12,TGTGCCAGCAGCCCGGGAGCTGAAAAACTGTTTTTT,CASSPGAEKLFF
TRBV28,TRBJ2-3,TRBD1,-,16,TGTGCCAGCAGTCCAACAGGGGGCGTTGGGCGAGATACGCAGTATTTT,CASSPTGGVGRDTQYF
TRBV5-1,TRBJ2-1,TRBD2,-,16,TGCGCCAGCAGCCCGAGAGGACTAGCGGGGGGCAATGAGCAGTTCTTC,CASSPRGLAGGNEQFF
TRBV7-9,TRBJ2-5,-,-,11,TGTGCCAGCAGCCCAGTAGAGACCCAGTACTTC,CASSPVETQYF
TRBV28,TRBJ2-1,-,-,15,TGTGCCAGCAGCCCCGGACTTACTACCTACAATGAGCAGTTCTTC,CASSPGLTTYNEQFF
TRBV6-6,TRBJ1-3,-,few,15,TGTGCCACCGTGGGTGAGAGTGGCTCTGGAAACACCATATATTTT,CATVGESGSGNTIYF
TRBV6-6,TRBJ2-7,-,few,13,TGTGCCAGCAGTTACGACCACCTCTACGAGCAGTACTTC,CASSYDHLYEQYF
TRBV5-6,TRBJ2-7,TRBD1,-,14,TGTGCCAGCGGATCGACAGGGAGCTCCTACGAGCAGTACTTC,CASGSTGSSYEQYF
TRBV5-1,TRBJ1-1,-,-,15,TGCGCCAGCAGCTACCGACCCACGAGGGACACTGAAGCTTTCTTT,CASSYRPTRDTEAFF
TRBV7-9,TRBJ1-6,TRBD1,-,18,TGTGCCAGCAGCCCTAGCGAGGGGGCTTGGCCCTATAATTCACCCCTCCACTTT,CASSPSEGAWPYNSPLHF
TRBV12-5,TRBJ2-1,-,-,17,TGTGCTAGTGGTTTGGTAAGGCCTACCCCTCCCTACAATGAGCAGTTCTTC,CASGLVRPTPPYNEQFF
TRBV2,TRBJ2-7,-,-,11,TGTGCCAGCAGTGGGGGTATCGAGCAGTACTTC,CASSGGIEQYF
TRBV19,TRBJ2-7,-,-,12,TGTGCCAGTAGTGGACCCTTCTACGAGCAGTACTTC,CASSGPFYEQYF
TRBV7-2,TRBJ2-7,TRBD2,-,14,TGTGCCAGCAGCTTAGTGGGAGGGTCCTACGAGCAGTACTTC,CASSLVGGSYEQYF
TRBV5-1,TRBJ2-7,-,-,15,TGCGCCAGCAGAAGTGGGGCCGCCACACCAAGGGAGCAGTACTTC,CASRSGAATPREQYF
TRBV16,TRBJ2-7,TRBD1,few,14,TGTGCCAGCAGCCTCCCGGGACAGTTCTACGAGCAGTACTTC,CASSLPGQFYEQYF
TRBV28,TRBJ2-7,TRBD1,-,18,TGTGCCAGCAAAACTAACGAAATTACCCGGGACAGGGGTAAGGGGCAGTACTTC,CASKTNEITRDRGKGQYF
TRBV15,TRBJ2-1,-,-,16,TGTGCCACCAGTAGAGATGTCCAGGGAAGGTCAAATGAGCAGTTCTTC,CATSRDVQGRSNEQFF
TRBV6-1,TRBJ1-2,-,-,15,TGTGCCAGCAGTGAAGGATGGGGGGGCGGGTATGGCTACACCTTC,CASSEGWGGGYGYTF
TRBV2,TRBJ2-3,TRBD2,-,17,TGTGCCAGCTTAGCGTTGGGACTAGCGGGGGCCACAGATACGCAGTATTTT,CASLALGLAGATDTQYF
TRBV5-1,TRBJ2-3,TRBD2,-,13,TGCGCCAGCGCCGGGGGGGTCGCAGATACGCAGTATTTT,CASAGGVADTQYF
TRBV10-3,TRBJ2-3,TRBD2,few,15,TGTGCCATCGGATCGGGGGGGCGAGGGACAGATACGCAGTATTTT,CAIGSGGRGTDTQYF
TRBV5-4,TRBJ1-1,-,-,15,TGTGCCAGCAGACTATCCGGGCCTTCGAACACTGAAGCTTTCTTT,CASRLSGPSNTEAFF
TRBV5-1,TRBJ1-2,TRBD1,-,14,TGCGCCAGCAGCATCGGACAGGGTCGGTATGGCTACACCTTC,CASSIGQGRYGYTF
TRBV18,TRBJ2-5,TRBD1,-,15,TGTGCCAGCTCACCGACACAGGGGGGTCAAGAGACCCAGTACTTC,CASSPTQGGQETQYF
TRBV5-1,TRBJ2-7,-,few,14,TGCGCCAGCAGCCCAGGACGTAGCGGCACCGAGCAGTACTTC,CASSPGRSGTEQYF
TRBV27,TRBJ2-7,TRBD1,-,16,TGTGCCAGCAGCCAAGGACCGGGACAGGGGGTCCACGAGCAGTACTTC,CASSQGPGQGVHEQYF
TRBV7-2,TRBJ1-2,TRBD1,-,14,TGTGCCAGCCAAGGGACAGGGGGCTTCTATGGCTACACCTTC,CASQGTGGFYGYTF
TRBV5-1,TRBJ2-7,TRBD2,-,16,TGCGCCAGCAGTGTCCGGTTGGGGACTAGCTATGACGAGCAGTACTTC,CASSVRLGTSYDEQYF
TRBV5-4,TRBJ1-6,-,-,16,TGTGCCAGCAGCTTGTCCCGGAGCATGTCGGGTTCACCCCTCCACTTT,CASSLSRSMSGSPLHF
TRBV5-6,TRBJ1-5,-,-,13,TGTGCCAGCAGCTTATGGGGGAGTCAGCCCCAGCATTTT,CASSLWGSQPQHF
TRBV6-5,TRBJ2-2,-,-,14,TGTGCCAGCAGCAAGAGGGGTTCCGGTGGGGAGCTGTTTTTT,CASSKRGSGGELFF
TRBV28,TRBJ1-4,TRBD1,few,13,TGTGCCAGCAGTTTAGGGACAGATGAAAAACTGTTTTTT,CASSLGTDEKLFF
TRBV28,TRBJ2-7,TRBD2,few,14,TGTGCCAGCAGTTTAGAGGGAGGGCGATACGAGCAGTACTTC,CASSLEGGRYEQYF
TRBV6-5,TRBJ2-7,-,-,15,TGTGCCAGCAGGAGTGTCAGGAGGGGGGGGTACGAGCAGTACTTC,CASRSVRRGGYEQYF
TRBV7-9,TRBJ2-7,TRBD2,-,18,TGTGCCAGCAGCTTAGACGGGCTAGCGGGACCTCTTTCCTACGAGCAGTACTTC,CASSLDGLAGPLSYEQYF
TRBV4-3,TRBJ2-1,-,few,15,TGCGCCAGCAGCCAAGATCCTAGCTCCTACAATGAGCAGTTCTTC,CASSQDPSSYNEQFF